The rows below give T cell receptor beta chains drawn from one sample of a study of chemoradiotherapy in HPV16-positive cancers. TCRdb's copy holds only in-frame clones and misses some; the assay was immunoSEQ multiplex PCR. The sample carries some 11,000 clones, about three fifths recorded once. Collection took place from a patient who underwent chemoradiotherapy. The receptor source for this set is a human donor with HPV-associated anogenital cancer. CDR3s include the opening cysteine and the closing phenylalanine or tryptophan. The order of the fields is J gene, V gene, clone size, D gene, CDR3 DNA, CDR3 protein. A D gene is named only where the DNA matches it firmly. A clone size is listed for some rows: how often the clone was seen (once, few, many), or a class if it is expanded.

J gene: TRBJ2-3
V gene: TRBV10-1
clone size: NA
D gene: NA
CDR3 DNA: TGCGCCAGCAGTGACGCCGGAGAGTCCACAGATACGCAGTATTTT
CDR3 protein: CASSDAGESTDTQYF

J gene: TRBJ1-1
V gene: TRBV7-8
clone size: NA
D gene: TRBD1
CDR3 DNA: TGTGCCAGCAGCCCCGGACAGGTTCGCGTGTACACTGAAGCTTTCTTT
CDR3 protein: CASSPGQVRVYTEAFF

J gene: TRBJ2-7
V gene: TRBV5-1
clone size: NA
D gene: NA
CDR3 DNA: TGCGCCAGCAGCTTGTCGCCAGGCGCGGAAGAGCAGTACTTC
CDR3 protein: CASSLSPGAEEQYF

J gene: TRBJ2-1
V gene: TRBV9
clone size: NA
D gene: TRBD2
CDR3 DNA: TGTGCCAGCAGCGTAGACGCTAGCGGGAGTGGCGGTGAGCAGTTCTTC
CDR3 protein: CASSVDASGSGGEQFF

J gene: TRBJ1-2
V gene: TRBV6-5
clone size: medium-sized
D gene: TRBD1
CDR3 DNA: TGTGCCAGCAGGCCATCACAGGGGCTAAGCTATGGCTACACCTTC
CDR3 protein: CASRPSQGLSYGYTF

J gene: TRBJ2-2
V gene: TRBV11-3
clone size: NA
D gene: NA
CDR3 DNA: TGTGCCAGCAGCTTAGATGACGAAGGGGTACACGCGAACACCGGGGAGCTGTTTTTT
CDR3 protein: CASSLDDEGVHANTGELFF

J gene: TRBJ1-4
V gene: TRBV7-2
clone size: NA
D gene: TRBD1
CDR3 DNA: TGTGCCAGCAGCGCACAGGGGGCTAATGAAAAACTGTTTTTT
CDR3 protein: CASSAQGANEKLFF

J gene: TRBJ1-2
V gene: TRBV7-2
clone size: NA
D gene: NA
CDR3 DNA: TGTGCCAGCAGCTTAGAGGGGCCCCTTAACTATGGCTACACCTTC
CDR3 protein: CASSLEGPLNYGYTF

J gene: TRBJ1-4
V gene: TRBV11-2
clone size: NA
D gene: TRBD1
CDR3 DNA: TGTGCCAGCAGCTTAGTTACAGGGGGTAGTCAACTGTTTTTT
CDR3 protein: CASSLVTGGSQLFF

J gene: TRBJ1-5
V gene: TRBV7-2
clone size: once
D gene: TRBD1
CDR3 DNA: TGTGCCAGCAGCTGGACAGGGGCGGGTCAGCCCCAGCATTTT
CDR3 protein: CASSWTGAGQPQHF

J gene: TRBJ1-1
V gene: TRBV5-1
clone size: NA
D gene: NA
CDR3 DNA: TGCGCCAGCAGCCCCTCTCGGACAGACCTTGAAGCTTTCTTT
CDR3 protein: CASSPSRTDLEAFF

J gene: TRBJ2-1
V gene: TRBV25-1
clone size: NA
D gene: TRBD2
CDR3 DNA: TGTGCCAGCGGTACTAGCGGGAGGGATGAGCAGTTCTTC
CDR3 protein: CASGTSGRDEQFF

J gene: TRBJ1-3
V gene: TRBV4-3
clone size: NA
D gene: NA
CDR3 DNA: TGCGCCAGCAGCCACCCTGAGGGAACTGGAAACACCATATATTTT
CDR3 protein: CASSHPEGTGNTIYF

J gene: TRBJ2-5
V gene: TRBV2
clone size: NA
D gene: NA
CDR3 DNA: TGTGCCAGCAGGACCGGGGGGCCTGGGGAGACCCAGTACTTC
CDR3 protein: CASRTGGPGETQYF

J gene: TRBJ1-1
V gene: TRBV14
clone size: NA
D gene: NA
CDR3 DNA: TGTGCCAGCAGCCAAATGGGAATCACTGAAGCTTTCTTT
CDR3 protein: CASSQMGITEAFF

J gene: TRBJ1-5
V gene: TRBV5-1
clone size: few
D gene: TRBD1
CDR3 DNA: TGCGCCAGCAGCTTAACAGGGGGCAGCAATCAGCCCCAGCATTTT
CDR3 protein: CASSLTGGSNQPQHF

J gene: TRBJ2-1
V gene: TRBV2
clone size: few
D gene: TRBD2
CDR3 DNA: TGTGCCAGCAATCCTACTCCTAGCGGGAGGTCCTACAATGAGCAGTTCTTC
CDR3 protein: CASNPTPSGRSYNEQFF

J gene: TRBJ2-5
V gene: TRBV7-9
clone size: few
D gene: TRBD2
CDR3 DNA: TGTGCCAGCAGCTTCCCGGGGGGAGCCGCGGCGGAGACCCAGTACTTC
CDR3 protein: CASSFPGGAAAETQYF

J gene: TRBJ1-4
V gene: TRBV5-4
clone size: NA
D gene: NA
CDR3 DNA: TGTGCCAGCAGCTTGTCCGTCTTGAATGAAAAACTGTTTTTT
CDR3 protein: CASSLSVLNEKLFF

J gene: TRBJ2-6
V gene: TRBV28
clone size: NA
D gene: NA
CDR3 DNA: TGTGCCAGCAGTTTAAAAGCCTCTGGGGCCAACGTCCTGACTTTC
CDR3 protein: CASSLKASGANVLTF

J gene: TRBJ2-1
V gene: TRBV4-3
clone size: medium-sized
D gene: NA
CDR3 DNA: TGCGCCAGCAGCCAAGACTCTTCCCCCTACAATGAGCAGTTCTTC
CDR3 protein: CASSQDSSPYNEQFF

J gene: TRBJ1-2
V gene: TRBV20-1
clone size: NA
D gene: NA
CDR3 DNA: TGCAGTGCTTCGGAGGACGACAGTGTTACCTTC
CDR3 protein: CSASEDDSVTF

J gene: TRBJ1-4
V gene: TRBV5-1
clone size: NA
D gene: NA
CDR3 DNA: TGCGCCAGCAGCTTGGGTGGCACTCAAACTAATGAAAAACTGTTTTTT
CDR3 protein: CASSLGGTQTNEKLFF

J gene: TRBJ2-7
V gene: TRBV5-4
clone size: few
D gene: NA
CDR3 DNA: TGTGCCAGCAGTTACAGAACCTCCGGGCCCTCATTC
CDR3 protein: CASSYRTSGPSF

J gene: TRBJ1-2
V gene: TRBV27
clone size: NA
D gene: TRBD1
CDR3 DNA: TGTGCCAGCGGATCCGGGACAGGCTATGGCTACACCTTC
CDR3 protein: CASGSGTGYGYTF